This T cell receptor (beta chain) was obtained from a study of T cell changes during pregnancy in multiple sclerosis. CDR1 is SGDLS and CDR2 is YYNGEE in the germline V gene. The length of the CDR3 is 13 residues. The V end was cut by 4 bases, the J end by 1 base, with 3 bases between. Clones were sequenced by immunoSEQ multiplex PCR, and TCRdb holds only the in-frame ones, with some missing. This table holds tens of thousands of clones, around 92% found once. This material consisted of CD4+ T cells from peripheral blood mononuclear cells, taken after pregnancy. The chain has TRBV9 and TRBJ2-6, with D unresolved. The sequence came from a female donor in good health, enrolled as a control in a pregnancy study. CDR3 coding DNA: TGTGCCAGCAGCACTTCTGGGGCCAACGTCCTGACTTTC. Its translation: CASSTSGANVLTF.